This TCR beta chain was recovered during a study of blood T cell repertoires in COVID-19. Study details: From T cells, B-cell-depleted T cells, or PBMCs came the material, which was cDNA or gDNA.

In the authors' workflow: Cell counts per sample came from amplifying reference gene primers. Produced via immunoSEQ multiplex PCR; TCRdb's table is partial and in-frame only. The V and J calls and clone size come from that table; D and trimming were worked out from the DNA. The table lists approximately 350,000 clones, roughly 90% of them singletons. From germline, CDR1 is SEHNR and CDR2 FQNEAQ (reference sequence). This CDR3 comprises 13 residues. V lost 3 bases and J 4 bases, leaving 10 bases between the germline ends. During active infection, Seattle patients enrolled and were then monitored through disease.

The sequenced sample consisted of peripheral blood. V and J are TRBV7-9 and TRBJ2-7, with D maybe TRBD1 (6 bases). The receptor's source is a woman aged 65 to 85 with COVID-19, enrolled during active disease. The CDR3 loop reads CASSLFDRYEQYF. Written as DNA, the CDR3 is TGTGCCAGCAGCTTGTTCGACAGGTACGAGCAGTACTTC.